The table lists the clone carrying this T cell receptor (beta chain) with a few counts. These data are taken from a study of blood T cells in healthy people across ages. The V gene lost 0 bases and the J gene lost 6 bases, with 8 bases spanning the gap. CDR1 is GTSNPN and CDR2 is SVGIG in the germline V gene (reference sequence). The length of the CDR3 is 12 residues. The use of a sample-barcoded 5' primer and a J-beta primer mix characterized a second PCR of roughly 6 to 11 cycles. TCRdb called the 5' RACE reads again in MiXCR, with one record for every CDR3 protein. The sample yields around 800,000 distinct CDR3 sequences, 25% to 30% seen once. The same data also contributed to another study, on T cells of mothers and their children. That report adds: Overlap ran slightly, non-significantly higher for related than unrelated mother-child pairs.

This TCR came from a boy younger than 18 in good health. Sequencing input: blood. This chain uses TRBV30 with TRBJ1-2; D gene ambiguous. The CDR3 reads CAWSVEHNGYTF. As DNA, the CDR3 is TGTGCCTGGAGTGTAGAGCACAATGGCTACACCTTC. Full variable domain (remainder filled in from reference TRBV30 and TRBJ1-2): SQTIHQWPATLVQPVGSPLSLECTVEGTSNPNLYWYRQAAGRGLQLLFYSVGIGQISSEVPQNLSASRPQDRQFILSSKKLLLSDSGFYLCAWSVEHNGYTFGSGTRLTVV.